This T cell receptor (beta chain) is from a study of blood T cell repertoires in COVID-19. Whole-study context: T cells, B-cell-depleted T cells, or PBMCs supplied cDNA or gDNA.

The CDR3 contains 14 residues. With 5 bases clipped from V and 7 bases from J, the junction kept 6 bases outside the gene matches. The germline CDR1 and CDR2 sequences are GTSNPN and SVGIG (reference sequence). TCRdb's table, derived via immunoSEQ multiplex PCR, lists solely in-frame clones and lacks some. This table holds 130,000 to 150,000 clones, over 75% found once. The sequence was obtained from a young woman with acute COVID-19. The chain combines TRBV30 with TRBJ2-1, with 12 bases matching TRBD2. Source material: PBMCs or T cells enriched from blood (not recorded which). This chain's CDR3 is CAWSLGTSGNEQFF. The DNA for the CDR3 is TGTGCCTGGTCCCTAGGGACTAGCGGGAATGAGCAGTTCTTC. The whole variable domain, filled in from reference TRBV30 and TRBJ2-1, reads SQTIHQWPATLVQPVGSPLSLECTVEGTSNPNLYWYRQAAGRGLQLLFYSVGIGQISSEVPQNLSASRPQDRQFILSSKKLLLSDSGFYLCAWSLGTSGNEQFFGPGTRLTVL.